The rows below give T cell receptor beta chains drawn from one sample of a study of T cell repertoires in ileal Crohn's disease. Method: immunoSEQ multiplex PCR; TCRdb's copy keeps in-frame clones and lacks some. This table has around 15,000 clones, less than 80% appearing once. Sample: ileal tissue. The receptors originated from an adult with Crohn's disease. Both conserved end residues are part of each CDR3. D genes are given only for firm matches. The size entry is marked missing in some rows and otherwise reads once, few, many or a size class.

NA | NA | TRBJ2-6 | TRBV5-4 | CASSLTTGPGANVLTF | TGTGCCAGCAGCTTGACGACAGGACCTGGGGCCAACGTCCTGACTTTC
TRBD1 | NA | TRBJ2-5 | TRBV5-4 | CASSSGAGQGKETQYF | TGTGCCAGCAGCTCCGGCGCGGGACAGGGGAAAGAGACCCAGTACTTC
NA | NA | TRBJ2-2 | TRBV19 | CASSITGFGTGELFF | TGTGCCAGTAGTATCACAGGTTTCGGCACCGGGGAGCTGTTTTTT
NA | NA | TRBJ2-1 | TRBV9 | CASSVFQGSSYNEQFF | TGTGCCAGCAGCGTATTCCAGGGGAGCTCCTACAATGAGCAGTTCTTC
NA | NA | TRBJ1-6 | TRBV9 | CASSPYLETTGNSPLHF | TGTGCCAGCAGCCCATACCTAGAAACGACGGGTAATTCACCCCTCCACTTT
TRBD1 | NA | TRBJ1-2 | TRBV2 | CASTPGQPINYGYTF | TGTGCCAGCACCCCGGGACAGCCGATTAACTATGGCTACACCTTC
TRBD1 | once | TRBJ1-1 | TRBV2 | CASSLTGDFDTEAFF | TGTGCCAGCAGTTTGACAGGGGACTTCGACACTGAAGCTTTCTTT
TRBD1 | NA | TRBJ2-7 | TRBV30 | CAWREMGQGYEQYF | TGTGCCTGGAGGGAAATGGGACAGGGCTACGAGCAGTACTTC
NA | NA | TRBJ1-6 | TRBV19 | CASSIGGTYNSPLHF | TGTGCCAGTAGTATTGGGGGTACCTATAATTCACCCCTCCACTTT
TRBD1 | NA | TRBJ1-2 | TRBV5-4 | CASSFWTGPNYGYTF | TGTGCCAGCAGCTTCTGGACAGGACCTAACTATGGCTACACCTTC
NA | NA | TRBJ2-7 | TRBV9 | CASSVAGGGAYEQYF | TGTGCCAGCAGCGTAGCAGGAGGGGGCGCGTACGAGCAGTACTTC
TRBD1 | NA | TRBJ1-2 | TRBV5-7 | CASTEMQRDRVQDTF | TGTGCCAGTACAGAAATGCAACGGGACAGGGTGCAGGACACCTTC
NA | NA | TRBJ1-1 | TRBV29-1 | CSVQAYRTEAFF | TGCAGCGTACAGGCTTACCGCACTGAAGCTTTCTTT
NA | NA | TRBJ1-6 | TRBV7-9 | CASSLEGNSPLHF | TGTGCCAGCAGCTTAGAGGGGAACTCACCCCTCCACTTT
NA | few | TRBJ1-6 | TRBV5-1 | CASSLDSSGSPLHF | TGCGCCAGCAGCTTGGACAGCTCGGGTTCACCCCTCCACTTT
NA | NA | TRBJ1-4 | TRBV5-1 | CASSLEGGMSLFF | TGCGCCAGCAGCTTGGAGGGGGGGATGTCACTGTTTTTT
TRBD1 | NA | TRBJ2-1 | TRBV27 | CASSSIRDRGQYNEQFF | TGTGCCAGCAGTTCGATCCGGGACAGGGGGCAATACAATGAGCAGTTCTTC
NA | NA | TRBJ2-3 | TRBV10-3 | CAISTSGGYNTDTQYF | TGTGCCATCAGTACCTCAGGGGGGTACAATACAGATACGCAGTATTTT
NA | NA | TRBJ1-3 | TRBV11-3 | CASSLNTAGNTIYF | TGTGCCAGCAGCTTAAATACAGCTGGAAACACCATATATTTT
NA | NA | TRBJ1-1 | TRBV7-2 | CASSLALLGVGTEAFF | TGTGCCAGCAGCTTAGCGCTGCTAGGGGTCGGGACTGAAGCTTTCTTT
NA | NA | TRBJ2-7 | TRBV4-1 | CASSLNHPTEAYSEQYF | TGCGCCAGCAGCCTTAACCACCCCACAGAAGCCTACTCCGAGCAGTACTTC
NA | once | TRBJ2-3 | TRBV9 | CASSVVADTQYF | TGTGCCAGCAGCGTAGTAGCAGATACGCAGTATTTT
NA | NA | TRBJ1-3 | TRBV10-3 | CAISEEGSGNTIYF | TGTGCCATCAGTGAAGAGGGTTCAGGAAACACCATATATTTT
NA | NA | TRBJ1-2 | TRBV7-9 | CASSSSGTNYGYTF | TGTGCCAGCAGTTCCTCCGGGACTAACTATGGCTACACCTTC
NA | NA | TRBJ1-2 | TRBV18 | CASSPAGTATFYGYTF | TGTGCCAGCTCACCAGCCGGGACCGCTACCTTCTATGGCTACACCTTC
NA | NA | TRBJ2-7 | TRBV2 | CASRTGTSGEQYF | TGTGCCAGCAGAACCGGGACATCCGGCGAGCAGTACTTC
NA | few | TRBJ1-4 | TRBV7-7 | CASSFGGANEKLFF | TGTGCTAGCAGCTTCGGGGGAGCTAATGAAAAACTGTTTTTT
NA | NA | TRBJ1-1 | TRBV12-5 | CASGLDTGWGAFF | TGTGCTAGTGGTTTGGACACGGGTTGGGGAGCTTTCTTT
NA | NA | TRBJ1-5 | TRBV19 | CASSIWSEEGNQPQHF | TGTGCCAGTAGTATTTGGTCGGAGGAGGGCAATCAGCCCCAGCATTTT
NA | large | TRBJ1-6 | TRBV4-1 | CASSQDSAASPLHF | TGCGCCAGCAGCCAAGATTCGGCCGCCTCACCCCTCCACTTT
NA | NA | TRBJ1-2 | TRBV4-1 | CASSQDFPQVPDRYGYTF | TGCGCCAGCAGCCAAGATTTCCCCCAGGTGCCTGATCGCTATGGCTACACCTTC
TRBD1 | NA | TRBJ1-6 | TRBV6-5 | CASSPTGGLGSPLHF | TGTGCCAGCAGTCCGACAGGGGGTTTGGGCTCACCCCTCCACTTT
TRBD1 | NA | TRBJ2-5 | TRBV7-9 | CASSLPPGTGGLETQYF | TGTGCCAGCAGCTTACCCCCCGGGACAGGGGGTTTAGAGACCCAGTACTTC
TRBD1 | NA | TRBJ1-2 | TRBV6-5 | CASTMGQGGYGYTF | TGTGCCAGCACCATGGGGCAGGGGGGCTATGGCTACACCTTC
NA | few | TRBJ1-5 | TRBV10-1 | CASSETPNQPQHF | TGCGCCAGCAGTGAAACTCCAAATCAGCCCCAGCATTTT
NA | NA | TRBJ1-1 | TRBV2 | CASSGHQNTEAFF | TGTGCCAGCAGTGGGCACCAGAACACTGAAGCTTTCTTT
TRBD2 | NA | TRBJ2-7 | TRBV7-9 | CASSLAGGPLSYEQYF | TGTGCCAGCAGCCTAGCGGGGGGACCTCTCTCCTACGAGCAGTACTTC
TRBD1 | NA | TRBJ2-6 | TRBV7-8 | CASSSSQGAGANVLTF | TGTGCCAGCAGCTCATCACAGGGGGCTGGGGCCAACGTCCTGACTTTC
NA | few | TRBJ2-1 | TRBV4-1 | CASSQDNARTSYNEQFF | TGCGCCAGCAGCCAAGATAACGCCAGAACTTCCTACAATGAGCAGTTCTTC
TRBD2 | once | TRBJ2-1 | TRBV4-2 | CASSQVSGGQFF | TGTGCCAGCAGCCAAGTTAGCGGGGGGCAGTTCTTC
TRBD1 | NA | TRBJ2-1 | TRBV5-1 | CASSSYRGVTNEQFF | TGCGCCAGCAGCTCTTACAGGGGGGTCACCAATGAGCAGTTCTTC
NA | NA | TRBJ1-6 | TRBV5-6 | CASSRMQGSSPLHF | TGTGCCAGCAGCCGTATGCAGGGGTCTTCACCCCTCCACTTT
TRBD2 | NA | TRBJ2-3 | TRBV5-6 | CASSLDLAGGLFDTQYF | TGTGCCAGCAGCTTGGACCTAGCGGGGGGGCTATTTGATACGCAGTATTTT
NA | NA | TRBJ2-2 | TRBV11-3 | CASSSLSTGELFF | TGTGCCAGCAGCTCGCTGAGCACCGGGGAGCTGTTTTTT
TRBD1 | once | TRBJ1-1 | TRBV19 | CASSPRDSDDQAFF | TGTGCCAGTAGTCCCCGGGACAGTGACGACCAAGCTTTCTTT
NA | NA | TRBJ1-6 | TRBV7-9 | CASTYSGGNNSPLHF | TGTGCCAGCACCTACTCTGGGGGTAATAATTCACCCCTCCACTTT